This T cell receptor beta chain derives from a study of control samples from healthy donors and cancer patients. Assay used: immunoSEQ multiplex PCR; TCRdb lists only in-frame clones, some missing. The sample carries roughly 200,000 clones, 85% to 95% recorded once. V lost 3 bases and J lost 3; bases outside the gene matches: 1. Germline values: CDR1 DFQATT, CDR2 SNEGSKA (reference sequence). The CDR3 contains 12 residues. This TCR came from a man aged 18-30 years in good health. Sequencing was performed on blood. The rearrangement joins TRBV20-1 to TRBJ1-2, with 7 bases that match TRBD1. The CDR3: CSASQGDYGYTF. DNA for the CDR3: TGCAGTGCTAGTCAGGGGGACTATGGCTACACCTTC.